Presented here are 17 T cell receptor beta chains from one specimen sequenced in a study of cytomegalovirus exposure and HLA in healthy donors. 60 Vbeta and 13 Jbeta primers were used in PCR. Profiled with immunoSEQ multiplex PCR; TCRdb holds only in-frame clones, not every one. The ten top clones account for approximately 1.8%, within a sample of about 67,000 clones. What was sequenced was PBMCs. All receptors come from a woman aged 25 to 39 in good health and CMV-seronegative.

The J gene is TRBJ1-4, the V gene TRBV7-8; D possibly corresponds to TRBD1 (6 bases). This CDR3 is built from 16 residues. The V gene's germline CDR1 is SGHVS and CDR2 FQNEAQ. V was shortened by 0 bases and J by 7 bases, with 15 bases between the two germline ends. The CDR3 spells CASSLARGGGREKLFF. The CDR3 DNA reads TGTGCCAGCAGCTTAGCGCGCGGGGGCGGTCGTGAAAAACTGTTTTTT.

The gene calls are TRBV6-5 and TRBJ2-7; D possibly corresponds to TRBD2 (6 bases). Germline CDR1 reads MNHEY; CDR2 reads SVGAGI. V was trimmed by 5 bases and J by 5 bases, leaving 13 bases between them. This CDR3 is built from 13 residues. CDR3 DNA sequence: TGTGCCAGCAGTCCGACGGGAGCCCACGAGCAGTACTTC. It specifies CASSPTGAHEQYF.

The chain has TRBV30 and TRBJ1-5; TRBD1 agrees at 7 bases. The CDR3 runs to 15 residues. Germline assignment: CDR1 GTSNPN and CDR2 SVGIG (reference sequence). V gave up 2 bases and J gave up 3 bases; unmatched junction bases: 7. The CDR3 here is CAWSSFGQVNQPQHF. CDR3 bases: TGTGCCTGGAGTTCCTTTGGACAGGTCAATCAGCCCCAGCATTTT.

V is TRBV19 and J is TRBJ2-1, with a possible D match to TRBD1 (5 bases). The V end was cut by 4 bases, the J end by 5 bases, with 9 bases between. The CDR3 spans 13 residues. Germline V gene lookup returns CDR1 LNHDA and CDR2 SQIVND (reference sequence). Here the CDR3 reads CASSTRQHNEQFF. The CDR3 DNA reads TGTGCCAGTAGTACCCGACAGCACAATGAGCAGTTCTTC. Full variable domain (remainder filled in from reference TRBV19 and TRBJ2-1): DGGITQSPKYLFRKEGQNVTLSCEQNLNHDAMYWYRQDPGQGLRLIYYSQIVNDFQKGDIAEGYSVSREKKESFPLTVTSAQKNPTAFYLCASSTRQHNEQFFGPGTRLTVL.

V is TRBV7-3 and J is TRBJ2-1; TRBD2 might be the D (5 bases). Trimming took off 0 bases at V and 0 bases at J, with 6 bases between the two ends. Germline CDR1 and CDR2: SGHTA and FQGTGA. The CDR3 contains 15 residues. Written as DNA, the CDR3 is TGTGCCAGCAGCTTAACGGGAGCCTCCTACAATGAGCAGTTCTTC. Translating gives CASSLTGASYNEQFF.

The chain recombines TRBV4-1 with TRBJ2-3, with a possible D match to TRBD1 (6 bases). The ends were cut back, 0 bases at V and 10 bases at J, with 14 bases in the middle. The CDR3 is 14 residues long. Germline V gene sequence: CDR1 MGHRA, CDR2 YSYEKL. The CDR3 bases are TGCGCCAGCAGCCAAGACCAGGGGACGTCTGCGCAGTATTTT. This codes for CASSQDQGTSAQYF.

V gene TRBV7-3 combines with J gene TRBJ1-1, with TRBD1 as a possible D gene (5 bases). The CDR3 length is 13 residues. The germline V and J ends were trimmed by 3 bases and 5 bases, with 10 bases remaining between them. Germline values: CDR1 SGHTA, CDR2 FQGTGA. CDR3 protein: CASSFDGGTEAFF. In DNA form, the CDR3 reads TGTGCCAGCAGCTTTGATGGGGGGACTGAAGCTTTCTTT.

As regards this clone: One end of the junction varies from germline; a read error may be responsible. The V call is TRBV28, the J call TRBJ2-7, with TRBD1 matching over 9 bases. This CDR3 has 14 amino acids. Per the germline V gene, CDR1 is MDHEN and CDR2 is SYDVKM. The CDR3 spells CASSPGTGSYGQYF. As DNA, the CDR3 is TGTGCCAGCAGCCCCGGGACAGGGTCCTACGGGCAGTACTTC.

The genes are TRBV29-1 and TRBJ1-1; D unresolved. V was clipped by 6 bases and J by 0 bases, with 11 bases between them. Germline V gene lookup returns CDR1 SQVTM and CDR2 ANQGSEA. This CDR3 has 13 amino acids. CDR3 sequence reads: CSVQAGMNTEAFF. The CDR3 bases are TGCAGCGTGCAGGCGGGGATGAACACTGAAGCTTTCTTT.

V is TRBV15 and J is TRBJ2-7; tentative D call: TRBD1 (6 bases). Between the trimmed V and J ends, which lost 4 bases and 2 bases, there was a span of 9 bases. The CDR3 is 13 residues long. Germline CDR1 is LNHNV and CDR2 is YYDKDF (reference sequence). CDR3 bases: TGTGCCACCAGCAAGCGGACAGCCTACGAGCAGTACTTC. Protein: CATSKRTAYEQYF.

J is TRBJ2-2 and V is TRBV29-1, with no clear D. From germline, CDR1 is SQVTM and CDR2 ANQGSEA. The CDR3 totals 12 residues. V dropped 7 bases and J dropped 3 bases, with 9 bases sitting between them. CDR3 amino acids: CSGRLYTGELFF. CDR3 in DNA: TGCAGCGGGAGACTTTACACCGGGGAGCTGTTTTTT.

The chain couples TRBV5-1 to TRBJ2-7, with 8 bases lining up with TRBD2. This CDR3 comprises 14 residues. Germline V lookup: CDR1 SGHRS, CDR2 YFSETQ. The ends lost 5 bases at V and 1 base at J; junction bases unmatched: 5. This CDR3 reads CASRPTSGSYEQYF. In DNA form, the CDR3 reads TGCGCCAGCAGGCCCACTAGCGGATCCTACGAGCAGTACTTC.

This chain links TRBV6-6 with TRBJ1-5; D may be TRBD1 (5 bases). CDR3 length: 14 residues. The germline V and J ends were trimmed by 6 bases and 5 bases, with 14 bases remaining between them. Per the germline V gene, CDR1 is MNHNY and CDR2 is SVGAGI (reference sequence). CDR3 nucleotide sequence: TGTGCCAGCAGGGGGCGGCAGTCCGATCAGCCCCAGCATTTT. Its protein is CASRGRQSDQPQHF.

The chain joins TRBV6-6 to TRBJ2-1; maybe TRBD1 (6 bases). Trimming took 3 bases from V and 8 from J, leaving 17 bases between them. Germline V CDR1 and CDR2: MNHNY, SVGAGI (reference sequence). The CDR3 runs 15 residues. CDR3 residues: CASSYLGAHRDEQFF. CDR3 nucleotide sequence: TGTGCCAGCAGTTATCTGGGCGCGCACAGGGATGAGCAGTTCTTC.

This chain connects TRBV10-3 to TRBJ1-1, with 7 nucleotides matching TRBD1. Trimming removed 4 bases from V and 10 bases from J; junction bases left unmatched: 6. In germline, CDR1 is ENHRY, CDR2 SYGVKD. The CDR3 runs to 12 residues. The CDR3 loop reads CAISGDRARAFF. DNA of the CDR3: TGTGCCATCAGTGGTGACAGGGCGCGAGCTTTCTTT.

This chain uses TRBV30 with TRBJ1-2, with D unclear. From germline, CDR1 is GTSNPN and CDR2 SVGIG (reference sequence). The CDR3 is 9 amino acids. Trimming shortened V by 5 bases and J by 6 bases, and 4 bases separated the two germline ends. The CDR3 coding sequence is TGTGCCTGGGACAATGGCTACACCTTC. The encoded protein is CAWDNGYTF.

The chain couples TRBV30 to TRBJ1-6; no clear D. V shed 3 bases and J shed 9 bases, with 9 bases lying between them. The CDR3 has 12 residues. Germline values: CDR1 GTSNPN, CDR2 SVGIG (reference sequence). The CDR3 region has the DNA TGTGCCTGGAGCGAGGGCATTTCACCCCTCCACTTT. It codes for CAWSEGISPLHF. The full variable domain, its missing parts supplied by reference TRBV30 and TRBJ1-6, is SQTIHQWPATLVQPVGSPLSLECTVEGTSNPNLYWYRQAAGRGLQLLFYSVGIGQISSEVPQNLSASRPQDRQFILSSKKLLLSDSGFYLCAWSEGISPLHFGNGTRLTVT.